This TCR beta chain is drawn from a study of shared clonotypes between healthy human individuals. Study observations and caveats: Represented genetic and exposure-history diversity was restricted by having few donors.

As to this clone: Its antigen is undetermined.

As defined, naive CD8 cells were CD45RO-negative and positively selected for CCR7, with terminally differentiated effector memory CD45RA+ cells excluded. The assay was run at deep level. The assay was immunoSEQ multiplex PCR, and TCRdb's table has in-frame clones only and misses some. This table has roughly 2.1 million clones, around 93% appearing once. The CDR3 totals 15 residues. The germline V gene encodes CDR1 MDHEN and CDR2 SYDVKM. Trimming at V came to 2 bases and at J to 2 bases, leaving 5 bases not matched to a gene. The chain is built from TRBV28 and TRBJ2-7, with 8 positions matching TRBD2. Sequencing input: naive CD8+ T cells from PBMCs. This receptor was identified in a man between 18 and 35 years old in good health. Some clones in this sample may be carry-over from other donors' samples. The CDR3 sequence: CASSLRPAGAYEQYF. CDR3 nucleotides: TGTGCCAGCAGTTTAAGGCCAGCGGGAGCCTACGAGCAGTACTTC.